Listed below are T cell receptor beta chains from one sample, sequenced in a study of Ad26.COV2.S vaccination and SARS-CoV-2 variants. Generated by immunoSEQ multiplex PCR, the TCRdb table keeps only in-frame clones and is missing some. Of about 440,000 clones in the sample, about 90% were seen once. This specimen was peripheral blood, taken in a trial of Ad26.COV2.S vaccine versus placebo. The receptors shown here come from a person between 18 and 65 years old who received the Ad26.COV2.S COVID-19 vaccine or a placebo. CDR3s include the opening cysteine and the closing phenylalanine or tryptophan. A D gene is named only where the DNA matches it firmly. Clone size is given for some rows only: seen once, a few or many times, or a class if the clone is expanded.

clone_size	v_call	d_call	j_call	cdr3_nt	cdr3_aa
-	TRBV30	-	TRBJ2-1	TGTGCCTGGAGTGATACCCTTATCAATGAGCAGTTCTTC	CAWSDTLINEQFF
-	TRBV7-2	-	TRBJ2-3	TGTGCCAGCAGCTTACTAGCCGCGTCTAGCACAGATACGCAGTATTTT	CASSLLAASSTDTQYF
-	TRBV25-1	-	TRBJ2-7	TGTGCCAGCAGCGACTGGGGTAACGAGCAGTACTTC	CASSDWGNEQYF
-	TRBV4-3	TRBD2	TRBJ2-7	TGCGCCAGCAGCCAAGAGCGGGAGTGGGGATACGAGCAGTACTTC	CASSQEREWGYEQYF
-	TRBV7-9	TRBD2	TRBJ2-7	TGTGCCAGCAGCACGATGGCCGGGGGGGAGCAGTACTTC	CASSTMAGGEQYF
-	TRBV13	TRBD2	TRBJ2-1	TGTGCCAGCAGCTCGCGACTAGCGGGGTACAATGAGCAGTTCTTC	CASSSRLAGYNEQFF
-	TRBV4-3	-	TRBJ2-2	TGCGCCAGCAGCCAAGATGGAGACGGGGAGCTGTTTTTT	CASSQDGDGELFF
-	TRBV5-6	TRBD1	TRBJ2-2	TGTGCCAGCAGCTATTCCAGGACAGGGGAAATCGGGGAGCTGTTTTTT	CASSYSRTGEIGELFF
-	TRBV5-4	TRBD1	TRBJ2-5	TGTGCCAGCAGCTCAAAACTTTCTACGGACAGGGAAGAGACCCAGTACTTC	CASSSKLSTDREETQYF
-	TRBV28	-	TRBJ1-4	TGTGCCAGCAGTTTAAGGGTAGGCGAAAAACTGTTTTTT	CASSLRVGEKLFF
-	TRBV27	-	TRBJ2-5	TGTGCCAGCAGTCCTCTAGACAGGCAAGAGACCCAGTACTTC	CASSPLDRQETQYF
-	TRBV27	TRBD2	TRBJ2-7	TGTGCCAGCAGTTTAACCGGGACTAGCGGGATATACGAGCAGTACTTC	CASSLTGTSGIYEQYF
-	TRBV5-4	-	TRBJ2-1	TGTGCCAGCAGACTAGGAAATGAGCAGTTCTTC	CASRLGNEQFF
-	TRBV5-6	TRBD1	TRBJ1-4	TGTGCCAGCAGCTTAATCGACAGGGCCAATGAAAAACTGTTTTTT	CASSLIDRANEKLFF
-	TRBV30	-	TRBJ1-1	TGTGCCTGGAGTGTACGATTGAACACTGAAGCTTTCTTT	CAWSVRLNTEAFF
-	TRBV6-2/TRBV6-3	-	TRBJ2-5	TGTGCCAGCAGTTATGGCCAGTCCGCTCAAGAGACCCAGTACTTC	CASSYGQSAQETQYF
once	TRBV7-3	TRBD1	TRBJ2-1	TGTGCCAGCAGCTTTACAGGGGGCGCGGTCGGTGAGCAGTTCTTC	CASSFTGGAVGEQFF
-	TRBV10-2	TRBD1	TRBJ1-5	TGCGCCAGCAGTGTTCAGGGGGCGACGATTAATCAGCCCCAGCATTTT	CASSVQGATINQPQHF
-	TRBV5-8	-	TRBJ2-2	TGTGCCAGCACCATACAGCTTATTGCGGGGGAGCTGTTTTTT	CASTIQLIAGELFF
-	TRBV19	TRBD1	TRBJ2-2	TGTGCCAGTAGTCCATGGACAGGGCAGGGCACCGGGGAGCTGTTTTTT	CASSPWTGQGTGELFF
-	TRBV3-1/TRBV3-2	-	TRBJ2-7	TGTGCCAGCAGCCAAGATCTTGGGGGGCGAAACCGGGAGCAGTACTTC	CASSQDLGGRNREQYF
-	TRBV7-6	-	TRBJ2-7	TGTGCCAGCAGCTTAGGTGGGTCGGGATTCACCTACGAGCAGTACTTC	CASSLGGSGFTYEQYF
-	TRBV6-6	-	TRBJ2-2	TGTGCCAGCAGTCCTTTTAGCACCGGGGAGCTGTTTTTT	CASSPFSTGELFF
-	TRBV18	-	TRBJ2-5	TGTGCCAGCTCATTGACTAGTGATGAGACCCAGTACTTC	CASSLTSDETQYF
few	TRBV30	-	TRBJ1-5	TGTGCCTGGGCAGGGGTGGTGGGCAATCAGCCCCAGCATTTT	CAWAGVVGNQPQHF
-	TRBV7-9	TRBD1	TRBJ1-1	TGTGCCAGCAGCTTAAAAGGGACAGGGGAAGCTTTCTTT	CASSLKGTGEAFF
-	TRBV3-1/TRBV3-2	TRBD1	TRBJ2-7	TGTGCCAGCGGCGCAGGACAGGGTCCCTACGAGCAGTACTTC	CASGAGQGPYEQYF
-	TRBV11-2	-	TRBJ2-1	TGTGCCAGCAGCTTAGGGGCAGGGCCGGTAGGGTACAATGAGCAGTTCTTC	CASSLGAGPVGYNEQFF
-	TRBV7-7	TRBD2	TRBJ2-1	TGTGCTAGCAGCTCCTCGACTAGCGGCCTTTACAATGAGCAGTTCTTC	CASSSSTSGLYNEQFF
-	TRBV27	TRBD1	TRBJ1-5	TGTGCCAAACTAAACCCACGAGGGACAGGAAAGACTAGCAATCAGCCCCAGCATTTT	CAKLNPRGTGKTSNQPQHF
-	TRBV7-9	-	TRBJ2-7	TGTGCCAGCAGCTTATCTGGGACCTCAACCTACGAGCAGTACTTC	CASSLSGTSTYEQYF
-	TRBV25-1	-	TRBJ2-2	TGTGCCAGCAGGACCTCAGTGGGCACCGGGGAGCTGTTTTTT	CASRTSVGTGELFF